This T cell receptor beta chain is drawn from a study of early T cells in non-severe SARS-CoV-2 infection. Study context: The sequenced material was bulk RNA from unsorted whole blood, and its chains were unpaired. Notes on the study in general: Missing private and CD4 specificities, VDJdb matching favored anti-spike CD8 responses.

This clonotype was observed a few times. The target antigen is unknown. From the 5' RACE reads, TCRdb called clonotypes with MiXCR, one entry per CDR3 protein. The table includes about 72,000 distinct CDR3 sequences, around a tenth detected once. Specimen: whole blood, collected at baseline. The origin of this receptor is an adult who was a healthcare worker with PCR-confirmed SARS-CoV-2 infection or an uninfected control (not recorded which).

The CDR3 bases are TGTGCCATCAGTGAGGGCCTCGAGCAGTACTTC. The encoded protein is CAISEGLEQYF. The chain is built from TRBV10-3 and TRBJ2-7; D uncertain. The V gene lost 2 bases and the J gene lost 6 bases, with 5 bases spanning the gap. CDR3 length: 11 residues. The germline V gene encodes CDR1 ENHRY and CDR2 SYGVKD.